The 22 T cell receptor beta chains listed next were all sequenced from one sample in a study of blood T cell repertoires in COVID-19. Sequenced by immunoSEQ multiplex PCR; TCRdb stores in-frame clones only, minus some. The sample contains 67,000 or so clones, approximately 77% of which appear only once. Material for sequencing was peripheral blood. These receptors were collected from a woman aged 70 to 79 with acute or convalescent COVID-19.

This clone was observed a handful of times. This rearrangement joins TRBV12-3 or TRBV12-4 to TRBJ2-3; D perhaps matches TRBD1 (5 bases). V was clipped by 10 bases and J by 4 bases, with 12 bases between them. The CDR3 loop spans 12 amino acids. CDR3 nucleotide sequence: TGTGCCACCAAGGGGTTAGCAGATACGCAGTATTTT. It translates to CATKGLADTQYF.

The chain carries TRBV27 and TRBJ2-7; unclear D gene. The CDR3 is 11 amino acids. CDR1 and CDR2 (germline): MNHEY, SMNVEV (reference sequence). Deletions cut 4 bases from V and 8 bases from J, with 9 bases between. The CDR3 DNA sequence: TGTGCCAGCAGTTCTCAGGTGAAGCAGTACTTC. Translated, it gives CASSSQVKQYF.

The rearrangement joins TRBV7-2 to TRBJ2-1, with 7 positions matching TRBD1. Germline loops: CDR1 SGHTA, CDR2 FQGNSA. Trimming at V came to 5 bases and at J to 9 bases, leaving 10 bases not matched to a gene. The CDR3 has 14 residues. The CDR3 coding sequence is TGTGCCAGCAGCGCGACAGGGTTCTTTGGTGAGCAGTTCTTC. Residues: CASSATGFFGEQFF.

This clone was seen more than once but under ten times. The chain uses TRBV25-1 and TRBJ2-2; possibly TRBD1 for D (6 bases). The CDR3 sequence is 16 residues long. The germline gives CDR1 MGHDK, CDR2 SYGVNS. The V and J ends lost 1 base and 2 bases respectively, with 11 bases between them. The CDR3 coding sequence is TGTGCCAGCAGTGAATCGGACAGATTTAACACCGGGGAGCTGTTTTTT. Protein sequence: CASSESDRFNTGELFF.

This chain joins TRBV5-6 and TRBJ1-1; D uncertain. This CDR3 region has 12 residues. V was pared by 3 bases and J by 4 bases, with 7 bases between. Germline CDR1 and CDR2: SGHDT and YYEEEE. The CDR3 is CASSSLSTEAFF. The CDR3 DNA sequence: TGTGCCAGCAGCTCCCTGAGCACTGAAGCTTTCTTT.

There are many counts of this clone. This rearrangement joins TRBV25-1 to TRBJ1-1; the D is unclear. CDR1 is MGHDK, CDR2 SYGVNS, per germline. V gave up 3 bases and J gave up 7 bases, with 9 bases separating them. The CDR3 runs 12 residues. CDR3 nucleotides: TGTGCCAGCAGTGACGGAACGGGTGAAGCTTTCTTT. Its translation: CASSDGTGEAFF.

The table lists this clone with a count of one. The CDR3 is CSASPLAGTSTDTQYF. CDR3 sequence (DNA): TGCAGTGCTAGTCCCTTAGCGGGGACTAGCACAGATACGCAGTATTTT. J is TRBJ2-3 and V is TRBV20-1; 8 bases align to TRBD2. The CDR3 extends over 16 amino acids. Germline-derived CDR1 and CDR2 are DFQATT and SNEGSKA (reference sequence). V was pared by 3 bases and J by 0 bases, with 8 bases of the junction left unmatched.

CDR3 residues: CASRQQGANYGYTF. The CDR3 nucleotides are TGTGCCAGCAGACAACAGGGGGCTAACTATGGCTACACCTTC. The chain has TRBV28 and TRBJ1-2, with TRBD1 matching over 8 bases. This CDR3 comprises 14 residues. Germline CDR1 is MDHEN and CDR2 is SYDVKM. Trimming took 6 bases from V and 0 from J; bases not matched to a gene: 3.

This clone was recorded once. The V gene is TRBV19, the J gene TRBJ1-1; possibly TRBD1 for D (5 bases). This CDR3 spans 12 amino acids. The V end lost 5 bases, the J end lost 7 bases, and 11 bases lay between the germline ends. Per the germline V gene, CDR1 is LNHDA and CDR2 is SQIVND (reference sequence). The DNA for the CDR3 is TGTGCCAGTAGTGCCTGGGGGGTTGAAGCTTTCTTT. It translates to CASSAWGVEAFF.

This chain connects TRBV29-1 to TRBJ2-1, with 8 positions matching TRBD1. The CDR3 is 13 residues long. Germline V lookup: CDR1 SQVTM, CDR2 ANQGSEA. With V trimmed by 7 bases and J by 1 base, 3 bases remained unmatched. CDR3 nucleotide sequence: TGCAGCGCTTGGACAGGGTCCTACAATGAGCAGTTCTTC. This translates into CSAWTGSYNEQFF.

V gene TRBV5-6 combines with J gene TRBJ1-2; D remains unclear. Trimming removed 1 base at V and 7 bases at J, with 8 bases between. Germline V gene sequence: CDR1 SGHDT, CDR2 YYEEEE. The CDR3 length is 12 residues. CDR3 sequence: CASSLFVSGYTF. In DNA, the CDR3 is TGTGCCAGCAGCTTGTTTGTGAGTGGCTACACCTTC.

This rearrangement joins TRBV6-2 or TRBV6-3 to TRBJ1-1; unclear D gene. Germline V gene data show CDR1 as MNHEY and CDR2 as SVGEGT. V was pared by 2 bases and J by 10 bases, with 14 bases between. The CDR3 totals 13 residues. CDR3 nucleotides: TGTGCCAGCAGTTACCGGCCCACAGAGAGAGCTTTCTTT. Its protein product is CASSYRPTERAFF.

The V call is TRBV10-3, the J call TRBJ1-2; no reliable D call. Germline V gene sequence: CDR1 ENHRY, CDR2 SYGVKD. Deletions cut 0 bases from V and 4 bases from J, with 15 bases between. This CDR3 region has 16 residues. Here the CDR3 reads CAISESTARFFYGYTF. Written as DNA, the CDR3 is TGTGCCATCAGTGAGTCGACTGCCAGATTTTTCTATGGCTACACCTTC.

J is TRBJ2-7 and V is TRBV10-3; perhaps TRBD2 as D (6 bases). This CDR3 is built from 12 residues. The germline CDR1 and CDR2 sequences are ENHRY and SYGVKD. V lost 8 bases to trimming and J lost 0 bases, with 8 bases between them. The CDR3 is CAIGTLSYEQYF. The CDR3 nucleotides read TGTGCCATCGGGACTCTCTCCTACGAGCAGTACTTC.

The chain couples TRBV19 to TRBJ1-4, with D unclear. With 6 bases removed from V and 3 bases from J, the gap between germline ends came to 11 bases. Germline V CDR1 and CDR2: LNHDA, SQIVND (reference sequence). CDR3 length: 14 amino acids. CDR3 sequence (DNA): TGTGCCAGTAGGACCCAAGGAGCTAATGAAAAACTGTTTTTT. It is translated as CASRTQGANEKLFF. The full variable domain, with the rest looked up from reference TRBV19 and TRBJ1-4, is DGGITQSPKYLFRKEGQNVTLSCEQNLNHDAMYWYRQDPGQGLRLIYYSQIVNDFQKGDIAEGYSVSREKKESFPLTVTSAQKNPTAFYLCASRTQGANEKLFFGSGTQLSVL.

This clone is a singleton in its sample. The chain has TRBV11-2 and TRBJ2-1; TRBD1 matches at 9 bases. From germline, CDR1 is SGHAT and CDR2 FQNNGV. CDR3 length: 17 residues. V gave up 4 bases and J gave up 0 bases; unmatched junction bases: 7. The CDR3 here is CASSSGGDRASYNEQFF. Written as DNA, the CDR3 is TGTGCCAGCAGCTCAGGCGGGGACAGGGCCTCCTACAATGAGCAGTTCTTC.

The chain employs TRBV7-2 and TRBJ2-1, with 8 bases aligning to TRBD2. The CDR3 covers 15 residues. The junction had 2 bases not matched to a gene; V was cut back by 4 bases and J by 0 bases. CDR1 and CDR2 from the germline V gene are SGHTA and FQGNSA. This CDR3 reads CASSSSGGSYNEQFF. The DNA for the CDR3 is TGTGCCAGCAGCTCAAGCGGGGGCTCCTACAATGAGCAGTTCTTC.

The chain recombines TRBV30 with TRBJ1-1; D perhaps matches TRBD1 (6 bases). This CDR3 spans 14 amino acids. Germline CDR1 and CDR2: GTSNPN and SVGIG (reference sequence). Trimming took off 6 bases at V and 3 bases at J, with 17 bases between the two ends. The CDR3 loop is CACPRGGRHTEAFF. The CDR3 coding sequence is TGTGCCTGCCCCAGGGGCGGTCGGCACACTGAAGCTTTCTTT.

V and J are TRBV5-1 and TRBJ2-1, with 7 nucleotides matching TRBD2. V shed 3 bases and J 1 base; nucleotides not matched to a gene: 1. The CDR3 totals 14 residues. Germline V lookup: CDR1 SGHRS, CDR2 YFSETQ. The CDR3 DNA is TGCGCCAGCAGCTCGGGGGGATCCTACAATGAGCAGTTCTTC. This gives the protein CASSSGGSYNEQFF.

The chain uses TRBV30 and TRBJ2-7, with D possibly being TRBD1 (5 bases). The CDR3 is 17 residues long. CDR1 is GTSNPN, CDR2 SVGIG, per germline (reference sequence). Trimming left V 4 bases short and J 0 bases short, with 22 bases between. CDR3 amino acids: CAWIRGWPGGSSYEQYF. The CDR3 DNA reads as TGTGCCTGGATAAGGGGATGGCCAGGCGGATCCTCCTACGAGCAGTACTTC.

The chain links TRBV10-3 to TRBJ2-1; D uncertain. CDR1 and CDR2 (germline): ENHRY, SYGVKD. Trimming removed 5 bases at V and 9 bases at J, with 14 bases between. The CDR3 covers 13 residues. Here the CDR3 DNA reads TGTGCCATCAGTCTTGAGCTAGTCGGTGAGCAGTTCTTC. It codes for CAISLELVGEQFF.

This chain uses TRBV5-1 with TRBJ2-5, with 12 bases that match TRBD2. The CDR3 length is 16 residues. Losses at the gene ends were 4 bases for V and 4 bases for J; bases not matched to a gene: 8. Germline V gene sequence: CDR1 SGHRS, CDR2 YFSETQ. The CDR3 protein is CASSIGLAGSGETQYF. The CDR3 bases are TGCGCCAGCAGCATAGGACTAGCGGGGTCCGGAGAGACCCAGTACTTC.